The clone carrying this T cell receptor beta chain was seen once. Antigen: not known. Germline lookup yields CDR1 KGHSH and CDR2 LQKENI. The trim removed 3 bases at V and 6 bases at J, leaving 11 bases unmatched. The CDR3 loop spans 16 amino acids. The single heparinised draw taken from each donor contained about 120 mL of blood on average. The whole isolated RNA underwent reverse transcription, so sequencing captured expressed TCRB transcripts. Sequencing used immunoSEQ multiplex PCR; TCRdb keeps in-frame clones, though not all of them. The sample includes a few hundred thousand clones, roughly 13% of them seen just once. The source of the sample is a study of beta chain features in type 1 diabetes. Study outcomes and limitations: All four CD4+ subsets from Type 1 diabetes patients carried moderately but significantly shorter TCRB CDR3s. A definitive answer on HLA type influencing TCRB rearrangement was not reached here.

The chain carries TRBV18 and TRBJ2-1; TRBD2 agrees at 7 bases. Sequenced input: naive CD4+ T cells from blood. The TCR comes from a woman younger than 35 with type 1 diabetes. The CDR3 region has the DNA TGTGCCAGCTCACCCCGCCTAGCGGACCCTAGCAATGAGCAGTTCTTC. It yields the protein CASSPRLADPSNEQFF.